Given below is one T cell receptor beta chain in context. Its antigen is undetermined. This sample was taken from a study of cytomegalovirus exposure and HLA in healthy donors. Sequencing was performed with immunoSEQ multiplex PCR; in TCRdb, only in-frame clones are kept and a portion is missing. The data show 80,000 to 100,000 clones, with about 90% seen just once and 6.3% held by the top ten. The donors formed part of the roughly 120-subject validation cohort, distinct from the roughly 700-subject first cohort. Study-wide points: Most observed TCR sequences were rare, whereas some public TCRs were detected in many donors. Cytomegalovirus-associated TCR beta chains were listed, numbering 150 to 200. The TCR clusters that emerged in the first cohort tended, a later analysis found, to co-occur in the 120 or so validation repertoires.

This CDR3 is 17 amino acids long. J lost 0 bases, V lost 6 bases, and 10 bases had no gene match. Looked up from germline, CDR1 is LNHDA and CDR2 is SQIVND (reference sequence). The chain has TRBV19 and TRBJ2-4, with 8 nucleotides matching TRBD2. The clonotype was recovered from a man younger than 35 in good health and CMV-seropositive. Sequencing was carried out using PBMCs. The CDR3 spells CASRHVTSGIAKNIQYF. The CDR3 DNA sequence: TGTGCCAGTAGACACGTTACTAGCGGAATAGCCAAAAACATTCAGTACTTC.